This is a list of T cell receptor beta chains from one sample in a study of shared clonotypes between healthy human individuals. The assay was immunoSEQ multiplex PCR, and TCRdb's table has in-frame clones only and misses some. The profile shows 1,100,000 or so clones, around 78% of them singletons. The sample taken for sequencing was memory CD4+ T cells from PBMCs. These receptors all stem from a man younger than 35 in good health. Some clones in this sample may be carry-over from other donors' samples. The CDR3 runs from the conserved cysteine through the conserved F or W. D genes are given only for firm matches. The size entry is marked missing in some rows and otherwise reads once, few, many or a size class.

TRBD1,TRBV19,NA,TRBJ2-2,TGTGCCAGTAGTGTAAGGACAGGGGGCGGGACCGGGGAGCTGTTTTTT,CASSVRTGGGTGELFF
NA,TRBV7-8,NA,TRBJ1-4,TGTGCCAGCAGCTTAGGGTCAGGGGTAGGAGAAAAACTGTTTTTT,CASSLGSGVGEKLFF
NA,TRBV28,NA,TRBJ2-7,TGTGCCAGCAGTTTAGAATCTCGCCTCGAGCAGTACTTC,CASSLESRLEQYF
NA,TRBV28,NA,TRBJ2-1,TGTGCCAGCAGTCCCCGGCGGCCGCGGGAGTTCTTC,CASSPRRPREFF
TRBD1,TRBV11-2,NA,TRBJ2-2,TGTGCCAGCAGCAGACAGGGGGCGAACACCGGGGAGCTGTTTTTT,CASSRQGANTGELFF
NA,TRBV7-9,few,TRBJ1-2,TGTGCCAGCAGCCTTACTCACCCTGGACAGCACTATGGCTACACCTTC,CASSLTHPGQHYGYTF
NA,TRBV27,once,TRBJ1-1,TGTGCCAGCAGTTTATCGCTAGGGTTGGGCACTGAAGCTTTCTTT,CASSLSLGLGTEAFF
NA,TRBV6-1,NA,TRBJ2-1,TGTGCCAGCAGTCTGACAGGAACCTACAATGAGCAGTTCTTC,CASSLTGTYNEQFF
NA,TRBV5-1,NA,TRBJ1-4,TGCGCCAGCAGCTTGCTACAGGATAATGAAAAACTGTTTTTT,CASSLLQDNEKLFF
NA,TRBV5-5,NA,TRBJ2-7,TGTGCCAGCAGCGAGCGGAGTCCCTACGAGCAGTACTTC,CASSERSPYEQYF
NA,TRBV7-3,NA,TRBJ2-7,TGTGCCAGCAGCTCGGCAGGGACCGAGCAGTACTTC,CASSSAGTEQYF
NA,TRBV11-2,few,TRBJ1-1,TGTGCCAGCAGCTTAGTCGTTGTCACTGAAGCTTTCTTT,CASSLVVVTEAFF
NA,TRBV9,NA,TRBJ2-5,TGTGCCAGCAGCCCTGCTGCGGCCCAAGAGACCCAGTACTTC,CASSPAAAQETQYF
NA,TRBV7-3,NA,TRBJ2-1,TGTGCCAGCAGCTTGACAGGCTACAATGAGCAGTTCTTC,CASSLTGYNEQFF
TRBD1,TRBV5-1,NA,TRBJ1-4,TGCGCCAGCAGCTCGGCGGGGACAGGGGTCCGGTCTAATGAAAAACTGTTTTTT,CASSSAGTGVRSNEKLFF
NA,TRBV7-9,NA,TRBJ2-2,TGTGCCAGCAGCGCGCCCCTCGGGGGCGCCGGCACCGGGGAGCTGTTTTTT,CASSAPLGGAGTGELFF
TRBD1,TRBV7-8,once,TRBJ1-4,TGTGCCAGCAGCATACAGGGGTTTTCTAGCGAAAAACTGTTTTTT,CASSIQGFSSEKLFF
NA,TRBV12-2,NA,TRBJ2-7,TGTGCAAGTCGCCCCCGCCTTGGTGGGAGGGCTTCGTCCTACGAGCAGTACTTC,CASRPRLGGRASSYEQYF
NA,TRBV18,many,TRBJ1-4,TGTGCCAGCTCCCCGACCTCTGGTGAAAAACTGTTTTTT,CASSPTSGEKLFF
TRBD1,TRBV28,NA,TRBJ1-2,TGTGCCAGCAGTTTTAACAGGGGCTTTCTCTATGGCTACACCTTC,CASSFNRGFLYGYTF
NA,TRBV28,few,TRBJ1-2,TGTGCCAGCAGTTTTATCTCGACGGGGGGGACCTATGGCTACACCTTC,CASSFISTGGTYGYTF
NA,TRBV18,NA,TRBJ2-5,TGTGCCAGCTCACCAAATGGAGGGCCCCAAGAGACCCAGTACTTC,CASSPNGGPQETQYF
TRBD2,TRBV5-1,NA,TRBJ2-1,TGCGCCAGCCGGGGACTAGCGTTATACAATGAGCAGTTCTTC,CASRGLALYNEQFF
TRBD1,TRBV28,NA,TRBJ2-6,TGTGCCAGCAGTGCCCCGGGACAGGTCTCTGGGGCCAACGTCCTGACTTTC,CASSAPGQVSGANVLTF
NA,TRBV7-9,NA,TRBJ2-3,TGTGCCAGCAGCTTACCGGCCCCTTTTGGGACGCAGTATTTT,CASSLPAPFGTQYF
TRBD1,TRBV30,NA,TRBJ2-5,TGTGCCTGGAGGAATGGACAGGCGTCAGGGGAGACCCAGTACTTC,CAWRNGQASGETQYF
TRBD2,TRBV19,NA,TRBJ2-3,TGTGCCAGTAGTATCCTCGGGGTAGCGGGAGATCCCAGCACAGATACGCAGTATTTT,CASSILGVAGDPSTDTQYF
NA,TRBV7-2,once,TRBJ2-2,TGTGCCAGCAGCTTAGTAGTACTCTCGTTTGCAGGGGAGCTGTTTTTT,CASSLVVLSFAGELFF
TRBD1,TRBV5-1,NA,TRBJ1-5,TGCGCCAGCAGCTTGGGCGGGACAGACAATCAGCCCCAGCATTTT,CASSLGGTDNQPQHF
TRBD2,TRBV18,few,TRBJ2-2,TGTGCCAGCTCGCCAGCGACTAGCCGAAACACCGGGGAGCTGTTTTTT,CASSPATSRNTGELFF
NA,TRBV6-5,NA,TRBJ1-1,TGTGCCAGCAGTAGGGGCATCGTCAACACTGAAGCTTTCTTT,CASSRGIVNTEAFF
NA,TRBV6-5,NA,TRBJ2-7,TGTGCCAGCAGTCCTGGGGGATACGAGCAGTACTTC,CASSPGGYEQYF
NA,TRBV5-1,many,TRBJ2-7,TGCGCCAGCAGCTTTACAACAAGGAACTCCTACGAGCAGTACTTC,CASSFTTRNSYEQYF
TRBD1,TRBV29-1,NA,TRBJ1-5,TGCAGCGTTGCCGGGACAGGGTGGAATCAGCCCCAGCATTTT,CSVAGTGWNQPQHF
NA,TRBV4-1,NA,TRBJ2-2,TGCGCCAGCAGCCAAGTGGGGCGCAACGGGGAGCTGTTTTTT,CASSQVGRNGELFF
NA,TRBV7-2,many,TRBJ2-5,TGTGCCAGCAGCTTCTTCAATCACCAAGAGACCCAGTACTTC,CASSFFNHQETQYF
NA,TRBV28,few,TRBJ2-3,TGTGCCAGCAGTTTAAGACCGTCGGTCACAGATACGCAGTATTTT,CASSLRPSVTDTQYF
NA,TRBV5-5,NA,TRBJ1-4,TGTGCCAGCAGCTTGGGTGGCAGCGGGGGTGAAAAACTGTTTTTT,CASSLGGSGGEKLFF
NA,TRBV28,NA,TRBJ2-4,TGTGCCAGCAGTCCCCCCGTTGGAGGTCCCAAAAACATTCAGTACTTC,CASSPPVGGPKNIQYF
NA,TRBV2,many,TRBJ2-1,TGTGCCAGCAAATTGACAGATCCTAGCGAGCAGTTCTTC,CASKLTDPSEQFF
TRBD1,TRBV5-4,NA,TRBJ2-5,TGTGCCAGCAGCTACCCGGGACAGGGGTCGGAGACCCAGTACTTC,CASSYPGQGSETQYF
NA,TRBV7-3,NA,TRBJ2-3,TGTGCCAGCAGCTTAACCCCCCGGGAGTGGGGCGATACGCAGTATTTT,CASSLTPREWGDTQYF
NA,TRBV27,NA,TRBJ2-6,TGTGCCAGCAGTTTAATGGGCAGGTTCAGCTCTGGGGCCAACGTCCTGACTTTC,CASSLMGRFSSGANVLTF
NA,TRBV30,once,TRBJ2-2,TGTGCCTGGAGCCGCCGTGGCACCGGGGAGCTGTTTTTT,CAWSRRGTGELFF
NA,TRBV30,NA,TRBJ2-3,TGTGCCTGGAAGACCACAGATACGCAGTATTTT,CAWKTTDTQYF
NA,TRBV30,NA,TRBJ2-2,TGTGCCTGGAAAGGGGACAAAAACACCGGGGAGCTGTTTTTT,CAWKGDKNTGELFF